These T cell receptor beta chains were read from a single sample in a study of blood T cell repertoires in COVID-19. Clones were read by immunoSEQ multiplex PCR, and TCRdb kept only the in-frame ones, dropping some. The sample carries 55,000 to 65,000 clones, about 90% recorded once. The sample comprised peripheral blood. These receptors were obtained from a man aged 55 to 70 with acute or convalescent COVID-19. The conserved cysteine and the conserved F or W are not part of the CDR3 here. A D gene is named only where the DNA matches it firmly. Only part of the rows carry a size: once, few, many, or a class if the clone is expanded.

>TRBJ1-1|TRBV11-3|TRBD1|once
ASSSGQGAWNTEAF
>TRBJ1-5|TRBV30|.|.
AWSTNRVGQPQH
>TRBJ2-7|TRBV19|TRBD1|.
AVQGAYEQY
>TRBJ2-2|TRBV27|.|.
ASTSPDGRNTGELF
>TRBJ1-1|TRBV6-5|TRBD1|.
ASSYGDRGLNTEAF
>TRBJ1-5|TRBV21-1|.|.
ARQKKGARSNQPQH
>TRBJ2-2|TRBV6-5|.|.
ASSVYNTGELF
>TRBJ1-1|TRBV9|TRBD1|few
ASSGRDGQANTEAF
>TRBJ1-4|TRBV29-1|TRBD1|.
SVAATGAGEKLF
>TRBJ1-2|TRBV30|TRBD1|.
AWSADRTFNYGYT
>TRBJ2-5|TRBV9|.|.
ASSPRPGETQY
>TRBJ1-5|TRBV4-2|.|.
ASSQDGGGHQPQH
>TRBJ2-2|TRBV19|.|.
ASSISRRGVGGGELF
>TRBJ1-2|TRBV29-1|.|few
SVGGADGYT
>TRBJ2-3|TRBV6-2/TRBV6-3|.|once
ASRPRPPRSTDTQY
>TRBJ2-1|TRBV28|TRBD1|.
ASIESRDSSYNEQF
>TRBJ1-5|TRBV20-1|.|.
SASSGYSNQPQH
>TRBJ2-6|TRBV30|TRBD1|.
AWSRDRVSSGANVLT
>TRBJ1-3|TRBV27|.|.
ASSSIREPSSGNTIY
>TRBJ1-6|TRBV9|TRBD1|.
ASSVEGTGNSPLH
>TRBJ1-5|TRBV2|.|.
ASSPRVKGQPQH
>TRBJ2-7|TRBV27|.|.
ASSLHRSPYEQY
>TRBJ2-5|TRBV28|.|.
ASSFRDRLQETQY
>TRBJ2-1|TRBV9|.|.
ASSAENGGPHEQF
>TRBJ2-1|TRBV28|.|.
ASSLTGRNEQF
>TRBJ1-4|TRBV28|.|.
ASSFVQGATNEKLF